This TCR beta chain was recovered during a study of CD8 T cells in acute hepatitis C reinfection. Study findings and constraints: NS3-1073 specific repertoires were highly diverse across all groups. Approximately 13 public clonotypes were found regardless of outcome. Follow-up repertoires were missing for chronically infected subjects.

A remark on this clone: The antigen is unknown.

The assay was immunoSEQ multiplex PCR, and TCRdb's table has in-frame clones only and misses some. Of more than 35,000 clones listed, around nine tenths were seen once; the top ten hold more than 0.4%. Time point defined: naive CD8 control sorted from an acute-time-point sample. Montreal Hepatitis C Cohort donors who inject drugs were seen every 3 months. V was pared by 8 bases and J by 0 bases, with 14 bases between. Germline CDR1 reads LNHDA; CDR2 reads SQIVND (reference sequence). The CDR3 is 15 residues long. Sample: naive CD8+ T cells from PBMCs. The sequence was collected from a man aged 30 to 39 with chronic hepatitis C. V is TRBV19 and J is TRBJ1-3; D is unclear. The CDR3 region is CASPRELVSGNTIYF. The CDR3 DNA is TGTGCCAGTCCACGGGAGTTAGTCTCTGGAAACACCATATATTTT.